A selection of T cell receptor beta chains follows, all from one sample in a study of cytomegalovirus exposure and HLA in healthy donors. The data were produced by immunoSEQ multiplex PCR, yet TCRdb's version contains in-frame clones alone and is incomplete. The data show just under 65,000 clones, with about 82% seen just once and roughly 4.7% held by the top ten. The sequencing sample was made of PBMCs. All receptors come from a woman under 40 in good health and CMV-seronegative. Each CDR3 is given with its conserved first and last residue. The order of the fields is D gene, J gene, V gene, clone size, CDR3 DNA, CDR3 protein. A D gene is named only where the DNA matches it firmly. For some rows the clone size is stated as once, few or many, or as a class when expanded; others skip it.

- | TRBJ2-1 | TRBV9 | - | TGTGCCAGCAGCGTAGCAATCCAGGCGTACAATGAGCAGTTCTTC | CASSVAIQAYNEQFF
TRBD2 | TRBJ2-5 | TRBV7-9 | - | TGTGCCAGCGGTGTGGCGGGGGGCCAAGAGACCCAGTACTTC | CASGVAGGQETQYF
- | TRBJ1-1 | TRBV7-8 | - | TGTGCCAGCAGCTTAGTCCCCGGGATGAACACTGAAGCTTTCTTT | CASSLVPGMNTEAFF
- | TRBJ2-3 | TRBV30 | once | TGTGCCTGGAGTTTTACCGGGACCCAGGGGGATACGCAGTATTTT | CAWSFTGTQGDTQYF
TRBD2 | TRBJ2-2 | TRBV30 | - | TGTGCCTGGAAAGGCGGGGGGAACACCGGGGAGCTGTTTTTT | CAWKGGGNTGELFF
- | TRBJ1-3 | TRBV6-1 | - | TGTGCCAGCCGCGGGACGGCCGCTGGAAACACCATATATTTT | CASRGTAAGNTIYF
- | TRBJ2-5 | TRBV25-1 | - | TGTGCCAGCAGCACCTCGGGGGTCCTCGGGCAGACCCAGTACTTC | CASSTSGVLGQTQYF
- | TRBJ1-1 | TRBV28 | - | TGTGCCAGCAGCCTACCAGGGAACACTGAAGCTTTCTTT | CASSLPGNTEAFF
- | TRBJ1-1 | TRBV6-6 | - | TGTGCCAGCAGTTACTCGAGATTCGGGATGAACACTGAAGCTTTCTTT | CASSYSRFGMNTEAFF
TRBD2 | TRBJ2-3 | TRBV5-1 | - | TGCGCCAGCAGCTGGTCTAGCGGGGGGCCAGGGGATACGCAGTATTTT | CASSWSSGGPGDTQYF
- | TRBJ2-5 | TRBV5-1 | once | TGCGCCAGCAGGGGGGGAGCGATCCAAGAGACCCAGTACTTC | CASRGGAIQETQYF
TRBD1 | TRBJ2-3 | TRBV30 | - | TGTGCCTGGAGCCCCGGGGCTAGCAGGGGGGATACGCAGTATTTT | CAWSPGASRGDTQYF
- | TRBJ2-7 | TRBV30 | - | TGTGCCTGGAGGACCCCCGGGGGAGGGGGTGGCTACGAGCAGTACTTC | CAWRTPGGGGGYEQYF